A single sample is the source of the 32 T cell receptor beta chains below, sequenced in a study of human T cells and chemical hapten exposure. TCRdb independently ran MiXCR on the RACE reads; one entry per CDR3 protein. The sample lists about 340,000 distinct CDR3 sequences; approximately 6.9% were seen once. Documented time point: patch test 1, 2 weeks after DPC sensitization. Treatment given: therapeutic diphenylcyclopropenone sensitization with weekly scalp DPC. Sequences were derived from whole blood, sampled in connection with sensitization to the hapten diphenylcyclopropenone (DPC). These receptors were collected from a woman younger than 30 with alopecia areata. Some clones in this sample may be carry-over from other donors' samples.

This clonotype was seen more than once but under ten times. The chain links TRBV12-3 or TRBV12-4 to TRBJ2-3; D ambiguous. Trimming left V 6 bases short and J 8 bases short, with 12 bases between. The CDR3 is made up of 12 amino acids. The CDR3 coding sequence is TGTGCCAGCAGCCCGTTTCTCGGTACGCAGTATTTT. Translation gives CASSPFLGTQYF.

This clonotype was seen a few times. This chain connects TRBV11-2 to TRBJ1-1; D is ambiguous. The germline V gene encodes CDR1 SGHAT and CDR2 FQNNGV. The CDR3 is made up of 17 amino acids. The ends were cut back, 5 bases at V and 0 bases at J, with 19 bases in the middle. The CDR3 coding sequence is TGTGCCAGCAGCCGCGTGATACAGTACAGTATGAACACTGAAGCTTTCTTT. Protein product: CASSRVIQYSMNTEAFF.

The chain is built from TRBV5-6 and TRBJ1-4; 9 bases are shared with TRBD1. Per the germline V gene, CDR1 is SGHDT and CDR2 is YYEEEE. V lost 4 bases to trimming and J lost 8 bases; unmatched junction nucleotides: 9. This CDR3 has 15 residues. The CDR3 region is CASSPATGGKEKLFF. The CDR3 DNA follows: TGTGCCAGCAGCCCAGCCACAGGGGGCAAAGAAAAACTGTTTTTT. Full variable domain (missing parts from reference TRBV5-6 and TRBJ1-4): DAGVTQSPTHLIKTRGQQVTLRCSPKSGHDTVSWYQQALGQGPQFIFQYYEEEERQRGNFPDRFSGHQFPNYSSELNVNALLLGDSALYLCASSPATGGKEKLFFGSGTQLSVL.

This clonotype has a handful of counts. This sequence joins TRBV6-5 and TRBJ1-6, with a weak D call TRBD1 (6 bases). V was clipped by 6 bases and J by 6 bases, with 18 bases between them. This CDR3 spans 16 amino acids. Germline CDR1 MNHEY, CDR2 SVGAGI. The CDR3 reads CASSRTGRGGNSPLHF. The CDR3 DNA sequence: TGTGCCAGCAGCCGCACGGGCAGGGGCGGTAATTCACCCCTCCACTTT.

This clonotype was seen at least ten times. The chain is built from TRBV5-4 and TRBJ2-7; no clear D. Germline loops: CDR1 SGHNT, CDR2 YYREEE (reference sequence). With 2 bases removed from V and 3 bases from J, the gap between germline ends came to 9 bases. The CDR3 totals 13 residues. CDR3 amino acids: CASSLPGFYEQYF. CDR3 in DNA: TGTGCCAGCAGCTTACCAGGATTCTACGAGCAGTACTTC.

V and J are TRBV24-1 and TRBJ2-2; 7 bases agree with TRBD1. Trimming removed 6 bases from V and 6 bases from J; junction bases left unmatched: 9. Germline-derived CDR1 and CDR2 are KGHDR and SFDVKD. There are 15 residues in the CDR3. CDR3 in amino acids: CATSSSTGLPGELFF. The DNA for the CDR3 is TGTGCCACCAGTAGTTCGACAGGGTTGCCCGGGGAGCTGTTTTTT.

This rearrangement joins TRBV7-2 to TRBJ2-3; D not resolved. The ends were cut back, 1 base at V and 3 bases at J, with 11 bases in the middle. Germline V CDR1 and CDR2: SGHTA, FQGNSA. The CDR3 loop spans 15 amino acids. CDR3 region: CASSLGGLQTDTQYF. As DNA, the CDR3 is TGTGCCAGCAGCTTAGGGGGTTTGCAGACAGATACGCAGTATTTT.

Ten or more counts support this clonotype. The V gene is TRBV10-3, the J gene TRBJ2-3; D remains unclear. Germline-derived CDR1 and CDR2 are ENHRY and SYGVKD. Trimming removed 6 bases at V and 0 bases at J, with 10 bases between. The CDR3 has 14 residues. This chain's CDR3 is CAIRAMTSTDTQYF. The CDR3 DNA is TGTGCCATCAGGGCAATGACAAGCACAGATACGCAGTATTTT.

The chain is built from TRBV28 and TRBJ1-1, with TRBD1 matching 9 bases. Germline V gives CDR1 MDHEN, CDR2 SYDVKM. This CDR3 is built from 14 residues. V was clipped by 8 bases and J by 5 bases; unmatched bases: 9. The CDR3 DNA sequence: TGTGCCAGCGTCTCGACAGGGGGAGATACTGAAGCTTTCTTT. Translation: CASVSTGGDTEAFF. Full variable domain (outside the CDR3, taken from reference TRBV28 and TRBJ1-1): DVKVTQSSRYLVKRTGEKVFLECVQDMDHENMFWYRQDPGLGLRLIYFSYDVKMKEKGDIPEGYSVSREKKERFSLILESASTNQTSMYLCASVSTGGDTEAFFGQGTRLTVV.

The sample holds many counts of this clonotype. The genes are TRBV5-1 and TRBJ2-5; 11 bases align to TRBD1. Per the germline V gene, CDR1 is SGHRS and CDR2 is YFSETQ. The ends lost 4 bases at V and 2 bases at J; junction bases unmatched: 10. The CDR3 is 17 residues long. The CDR3 is CASSPGQGGPIQETQYF. CDR3 nucleotides: TGCGCCAGCAGCCCGGGACAGGGGGGACCTATTCAAGAGACCCAGTACTTC.

This clonotype was seen only a few times. V usage is TRBV4-2 and J usage is TRBJ1-5; no clear D. The germline gives CDR1 LGHNA, CDR2 YNFKEQ. V was clipped by 0 bases and J by 0 bases, with 6 bases between them. The CDR3 consists of 15 residues. The DNA for the CDR3 is TGTGCCAGCAGCCAAGAGGGGAATAGCAATCAGCCCCAGCATTTT. Amino acid sequence: CASSQEGNSNQPQHF.

This clonotype was seen a handful of times. This rearrangement joins TRBV14 to TRBJ2-6; either TRBD1 or TRBD2 may supply D (5 bases each). This CDR3 has 17 residues. Germline-derived CDR1 and CDR2 are SGHDN and FVKESK. V shed 4 bases and J shed 1 base, with 14 bases lying between them. CDR3 bases: TGTGCCAGCAGCCGCCGGGGACGACTATCTGGGGCCAACGTCCTGACTTTC. This encodes CASSRRGRLSGANVLTF.

The CDR3 DNA sequence: TGTGCCAGCAGTTCATCCCGGGACAGAGGGGCCGGTGGTCCGTTCTTC. Its translation: CASSSSRDRGAGGPFF. V usage is TRBV28 and J usage is TRBJ2-1, with TRBD1 matching over 7 bases. Germline CDR1 MDHEN, CDR2 SYDVKM. Unmatched junction bases numbered 21, after V lost 4 bases and J lost 15 bases. The CDR3 extends over 16 amino acids.

This clonotype came up once. This sequence joins TRBV4-3 and TRBJ2-5; 7 nucleotides match TRBD1. CDR1 is LGHNA, CDR2 YSLEER, per germline. This CDR3 region has 15 residues. J gave up 5 bases and V 3 bases, and 9 bases lay outside the gene matches. In DNA, the CDR3 is TGCGCCAGCAGCCATGATACAGGGGACGGGGAGACCCAGTACTTC. Translating gives CASSHDTGDGETQYF.

This clonotype was found many times. The chain recombines TRBV10-3 with TRBJ1-2, with no clear D. This CDR3 has 15 amino acids. Per the germline V gene, CDR1 is ENHRY and CDR2 is SYGVKD. Trimming removed 0 bases from V and 4 bases from J, with 12 bases in between. The CDR3 spells CAISESTGSSYGYTF. The CDR3 DNA is TGTGCCATCAGTGAGTCTACGGGGAGTAGCTATGGCTACACCTTC.

The CDR3 sequence: CASRMGQLNTEAFF. In DNA form, the CDR3 reads TGTGCCAGCAGAATGGGACAGTTGAACACTGAAGCTTTCTTT. V usage is TRBV6-5 and J usage is TRBJ1-1, with TRBD1 matching 7 bases. CDR3 size: 14 residues. CDR1 MNHEY and CDR2 SVGAGI come from the germline V gene. V lost 6 bases, J lost 0 bases, and 4 bases stayed unmatched.

In this sample, this clonotype turned up many times. This rearrangement joins TRBV25-1 to TRBJ2-7; D is ambiguous. The V gene's germline CDR1 is MGHDK and CDR2 SYGVNS. The CDR3 contains 11 residues. V was trimmed by 5 bases and J by 6 bases, leaving 8 bases between them. The DNA for the CDR3 is TGTGCCAGCAGTCAGGCTTTCGAGCAGTACTTC. This encodes CASSQAFEQYF.

The chain couples TRBV6-2 or TRBV6-3 to TRBJ1-6; 7 nucleotides align to TRBD1. V trimming: 4 bases; J trimming: 9 bases; junction bases outside the gene matches: 12. There are 16 residues in the CDR3. From germline, CDR1 is MNHEY and CDR2 SVGEGT. The CDR3 region has the DNA TGTGCCAGCAGTTCCGAGGGGGCGAGGGGCTCTTCACCCCTCCACTTT. This encodes CASSSEGARGSSPLHF.

This clonotype has a handful of counts. The chain joins TRBV11-2 to TRBJ2-3; D may be TRBD1 (6 bases). Deletions cut 4 bases from V and 0 bases from J, with 14 bases between. Germline V gene sequence: CDR1 SGHAT, CDR2 FQNNGV. The length of the CDR3 is 16 residues. CDR3 sequence reads: CASSSLTQGSTDTQYF. The DNA of the CDR3 is TGTGCCAGCAGCTCTCTCACACAGGGCAGCACAGATACGCAGTATTTT. Complete variable domain (other parts from reference TRBV11-2 and TRBJ2-3): EAGVAQSPRYKIIEKRQSVAFWCNPISGHATLYWYQQILGQGPKLLIQFQNNGVVDDSQLPKDRFSAERLKGVDSTLKIQPAKLEDSAVYLCASSSLTQGSTDTQYFGPGTRLTVL.

This clonotype was seen more than once but under ten times. The V call is TRBV28, the J call TRBJ1-4, with D perhaps matching TRBD1 (6 bases). Trimming took off 2 bases at V and 7 bases at J, with 14 bases between the two ends. The CDR3 totals 15 residues. Germline CDR1 is MDHEN and CDR2 is SYDVKM. CDR3 in amino acids: CASSLPVQGGEKLFF. DNA for the CDR3: TGTGCCAGCAGTTTACCCGTACAGGGAGGTGAAAAACTGTTTTTT.

J is TRBJ2-7 and V is TRBV6-5; D gene uncertain. The length of the CDR3 is 15 residues. Trimming removed 9 bases from V and 0 bases from J, with 18 bases in between. Per the germline V gene, CDR1 is MNHEY and CDR2 is SVGAGI. The CDR3 loop reads CASIRTQVGSYEQYF. The CDR3 bases are TGTGCCAGTATCAGGACCCAAGTGGGCTCCTACGAGCAGTACTTC.

The chain employs TRBV4-2 and TRBJ2-3; D call uncertain. V gave up 2 bases and J gave up 4 bases, with 7 bases separating them. Germline CDR1 reads LGHNA; CDR2 reads YNFKEQ. The CDR3 has 13 amino acids. DNA for the CDR3: TGTGCCAGCAGCCAACTAGTCCCAGATACGCAGTATTTT. Translating it yields CASSQLVPDTQYF.

This clonotype was seen more than once but under ten times. A read error may produce the germline difference seen at one junction end. The chain uses TRBV5-1 and TRBJ2-1; D is tentatively TRBD1 or TRBD2 (6 bases each). The CDR3 length is 12 residues. Germline CDR1 is SGHRS and CDR2 is YFSETQ. The CDR3, as DNA: TGCGCCAGCAGATTGGAGGGGGATGAGCAGTTCTTC. The encoded protein is CASRLEGDEQFF.

By proportion, this clonotype is medium-sized. The rearrangement links TRBV2 to TRBJ1-1; D is uncertain. The germline V gene has CDR1 SNHLY and CDR2 FYNNEI. The CDR3 loop spans 13 amino acids. Trimming took off 5 bases at V and 1 base at J, with 8 bases between the two ends. For the CDR3, the DNA is TGTGCCAGCAGTTCCGACCCGAACACTGAAGCTTTCTTT. As protein: CASSSDPNTEAFF.

In its sample, this clonotype was seen many times. The rearrangement uses TRBV28 and TRBJ2-3, with D perhaps matching TRBD2 (5 bases). Germline CDR1 reads MDHEN; CDR2 reads SYDVKM. Trimming left V 1 base short and J 6 bases short, with 14 bases between. CDR3 length equals 15 residues. The CDR3 nucleotides read TGTGCCAGCAGTTTATCTCTAGCTTTAGCGGATACGCAGTATTTT. This encodes CASSLSLALADTQYF.

This clonotype was seen a few times. The chain carries TRBV6-6 and TRBJ2-3; 10 bases are a match to TRBD1. Trimming at V came to 7 bases and at J to 5 bases, leaving 12 bases not matched to a gene. In germline, CDR1 is MNHNY, CDR2 SVGAGI (reference sequence). This CDR3 is 16 amino acids long. CDR3 sequence: CASIFAGTGEEDTQYF. The CDR3 DNA follows: TGTGCCAGCATTTTCGCCGGGACAGGGGAGGAAGATACGCAGTATTTT.

This clonotype was counted ten times or more. The chain carries TRBV12-3 or TRBV12-4 and TRBJ2-3; D not resolved. V gave up 5 bases and J gave up 0 bases, with 12 bases separating them. The CDR3 has 15 residues. The CDR3, as DNA: TGTGCCAGCAGTCCTAGACTTTCAAGCACAGATACGCAGTATTTT. Its translation: CASSPRLSSTDTQYF.

In this sample, this clonotype turned up many times. The chain combines TRBV4-3 with TRBJ2-1; TRBD1 aligns across 11 bases. CDR1 is LGHNA and CDR2 is YSLEER in the germline V gene. This CDR3 contains 16 residues. The J segment lost 9 bases and the V segment lost 3 bases, leaving 10 bases of the junction unmatched. CDR3 sequence reads: CASSHDVGQGAGEQFF. In DNA, the CDR3 is TGCGCCAGCAGCCATGACGTTGGACAGGGGGCAGGTGAGCAGTTCTTC.

The chain links TRBV6-2 or TRBV6-3 to TRBJ1-1, with TRBD1 as a possible D gene (5 bases). Trimming stripped 2 bases from V and 10 bases from J, with 23 bases between. The CDR3 loop spans 16 amino acids. Germline V CDR1 and CDR2: MNHEY, SVGEGT. The CDR3 reads CASSYSPKTSGGRAFF. CDR3 bases: TGTGCCAGCAGTTACAGCCCCAAGACAAGCGGGGGTAGAGCTTTCTTT.

This chain connects TRBV9 to TRBJ1-6; the D gene is possibly TRBD1 (5 bases). V was clipped by 0 bases and J by 9 bases, with 13 bases between them. The CDR3 consists of 15 residues. Germline V lookup: CDR1 SGDLS, CDR2 YYNGEE. The CDR3 sequence: CASSVEGSIGSPLHF. DNA of the CDR3: TGTGCCAGCAGCGTAGAGGGGTCCATCGGTTCACCCCTCCACTTT. The variable domain in full, with the rest retrieved from reference TRBV9 and TRBJ1-6, is DSGVTQTPKHLITATGQRVTLRCSPRSGDLSVYWYQQSLDQGLQFLIQYYNGEERAKGNILERFSAQQFPDLHSELNLSSLELGDSALYFCASSVEGSIGSPLHFGNGTRLTVT.

The rearrangement links TRBV4-3 to TRBJ1-5; D gene unclear. V lost 0 bases and J 0 bases, leaving 6 bases between the germline ends. Germline V gene data show CDR1 as LGHNA and CDR2 as YSLEER. This CDR3 region has 15 residues. The CDR3 is CASSQDRHSNQPQHF. CDR3 coding DNA: TGCGCCAGCAGCCAAGATAGGCATAGCAATCAGCCCCAGCATTTT.

This rearrangement joins TRBV12-3 or TRBV12-4 to TRBJ2-7; D perhaps matches TRBD2 (5 bases). The CDR3 contains 17 residues. Trimming stripped 2 bases from V and 0 bases from J, with 17 bases between. The CDR3 sequence: CASSLRRGGLLSYEQYF. CDR3 DNA sequence: TGTGCCAGCAGTTTAAGACGGGGTGGTTTGCTCTCCTACGAGCAGTACTTC.